This TCR beta chain was retrieved from a study of shared clonotypes between healthy human individuals. Worth noting for this clone: The sample contains more than one DNA sequence encoding this CDR3.

Measured with immunoSEQ multiplex PCR; TCRdb has only the in-frame clones, and not every one. Here the sample spans some 2 million clones, just under 95% being singletons. CD8 cells regarded as naive lacked CD45RO, were positively chosen for CCR7, and omitted terminally differentiated effector memory CD45RA+ cells. From germline, CDR1 is SGHDT and CDR2 YYEEEE. The CDR3 covers 12 residues. With 0 bases removed from V and 3 bases from J, the gap between germline ends came to 4 bases. The TCR comes from a man younger than 35 in good health. The V call is TRBV5-6, the J call TRBJ2-7; D not resolved. The sequencing input was naive CD8+ T cells sorted from blood. The CDR3 loop reads CASSLADYEQYF. The CDR3 DNA is TGTGCCAGCAGCTTGGCCGACTACGAGCAGTACTTC.